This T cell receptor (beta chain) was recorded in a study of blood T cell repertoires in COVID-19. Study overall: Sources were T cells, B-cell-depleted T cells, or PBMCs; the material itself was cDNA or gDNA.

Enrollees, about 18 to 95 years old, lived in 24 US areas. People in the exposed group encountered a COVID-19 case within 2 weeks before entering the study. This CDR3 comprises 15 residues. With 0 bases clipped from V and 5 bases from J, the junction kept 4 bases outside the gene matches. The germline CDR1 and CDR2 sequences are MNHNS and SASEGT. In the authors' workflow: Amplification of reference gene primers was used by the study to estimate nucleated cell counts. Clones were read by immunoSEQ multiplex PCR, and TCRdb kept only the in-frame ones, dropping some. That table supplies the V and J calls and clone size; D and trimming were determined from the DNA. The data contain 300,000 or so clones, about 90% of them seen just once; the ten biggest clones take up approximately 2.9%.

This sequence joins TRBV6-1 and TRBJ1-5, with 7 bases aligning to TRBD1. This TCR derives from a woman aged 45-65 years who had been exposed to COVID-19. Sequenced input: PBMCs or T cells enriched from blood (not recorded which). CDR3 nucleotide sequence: TGTGCCAGCAGTGAAGCGGAGACAGGGCATCAGCCCCAGCATTTT. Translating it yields CASSEAETGHQPQHF.